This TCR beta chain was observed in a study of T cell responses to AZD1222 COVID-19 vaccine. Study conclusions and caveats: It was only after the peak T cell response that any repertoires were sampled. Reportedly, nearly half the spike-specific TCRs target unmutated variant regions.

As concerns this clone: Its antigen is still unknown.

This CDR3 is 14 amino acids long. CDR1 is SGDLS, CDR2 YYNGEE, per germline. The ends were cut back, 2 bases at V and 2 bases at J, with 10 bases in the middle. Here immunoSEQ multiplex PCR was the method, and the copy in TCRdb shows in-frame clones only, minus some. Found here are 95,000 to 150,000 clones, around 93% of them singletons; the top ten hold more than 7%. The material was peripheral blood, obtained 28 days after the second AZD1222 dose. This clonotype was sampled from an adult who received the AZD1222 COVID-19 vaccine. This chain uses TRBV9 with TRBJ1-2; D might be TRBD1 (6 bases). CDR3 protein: CASSVQQGNYGYTF. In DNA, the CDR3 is TGTGCCAGCAGCGTTCAACAGGGAAACTATGGCTACACCTTC. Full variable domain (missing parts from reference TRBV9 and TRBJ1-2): DSGVTQTPKHLITATGQRVTLRCSPRSGDLSVYWYQQSLDQGLQFLIQYYNGEERAKGNILERFSAQQFPDLHSELNLSSLELGDSALYFCASSVQQGNYGYTFGSGTRLTVV.